This T cell receptor beta chain appears in the sequencing data of a study of T-cell reconstitution after alpha-beta-depleted transplantation in children. Overall study findings and caveats: The study reportedly traced alpha-beta T cells about two months after transplant to several hundred expanded graft clones.

A library of TCRbeta sequences, prepared with unique molecular identifiers, was generated. In TCRdb, the PCR reads were re-called with MiXCR into one record per CDR3 protein. The sample lists 800,000 to 1,000,000 distinct CDR3 sequences; roughly 31% were seen once. About this clonotype itself: Its antigen is not identified.

Looked up from germline, CDR1 is LGHNA and CDR2 is YNFKEQ. This CDR3 is 15 amino acids long. V trimming: 4 bases; J trimming: 4 bases; junction bases outside the gene matches: 9. V and J are TRBV4-2 and TRBJ2-5, with TRBD2 matching over 7 bases. The clonotype originates from a boy less than two years old who had a stem cell transplant for SCID, so the T cells may come from the graft donor. The specimen comprised PBMCs, mostly from graft donor cells, sampled 360 days after TCRalphabeta/CD19-depleted stem cell transplant. CDR3 loop: CASSPRQRGGETQYF. The CDR3 DNA is TGTGCCAGCAGCCCGCGGCAGCGGGGTGGAGAGACCCAGTACTTC.